This T cell receptor (beta chain) appears in the sequencing data of a study of blood T cell repertoires in COVID-19. Study in general: PBMCs, B-cell-depleted T cells, or T cells were the source of the cDNA or gDNA that made up the material.

CDR1 is MDHEN and CDR2 is SYDVKM in the germline V gene. The length of the CDR3 is 16 residues. V shed 5 bases and J 5 bases; nucleotides not matched to a gene: 8. This clone occurred once. Authors' processing steps: Reference gene primer amplification in the assay estimated nucleated cell counts. Data came from immunoSEQ multiplex PCR; TCRdb stores just in-frame clones and leaves some out. V and J calls and clone size are as listed in that table; D and trimming were resolved from the DNA. The repertoire holds roughly 55,000 clones, with 78% as singletons. The chain combines TRBV28 with TRBJ2-1; 11 bases are a match to TRBD1. What was sequenced was peripheral blood. The TCR originated in a human donor with active or convalescent COVID-19. The donor label of this sample is uncertain. DNA of the CDR3: TGTGCCAGCAGTCCTTCCGGGACAGGGGGTCACAATGAGCAGTTCTTC. It translates to CASSPSGTGGHNEQFF.